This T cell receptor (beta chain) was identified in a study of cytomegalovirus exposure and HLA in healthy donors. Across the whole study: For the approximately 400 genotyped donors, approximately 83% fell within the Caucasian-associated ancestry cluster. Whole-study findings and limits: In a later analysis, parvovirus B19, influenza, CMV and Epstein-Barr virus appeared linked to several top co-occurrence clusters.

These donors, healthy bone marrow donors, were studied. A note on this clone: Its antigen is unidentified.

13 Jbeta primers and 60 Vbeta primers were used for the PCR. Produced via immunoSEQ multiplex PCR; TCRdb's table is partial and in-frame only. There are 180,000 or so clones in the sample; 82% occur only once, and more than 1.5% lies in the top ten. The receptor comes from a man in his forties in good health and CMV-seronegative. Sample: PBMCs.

CDR3 bases: TGTGCCAGTAGTCCACGGGGAGGGGGCACTGAAGCTTTCTTT. Amino acids: CASSPRGGGTEAFF. This chain connects TRBV19 to TRBJ1-1; D is possibly TRBD1 (6 bases). The germline gives CDR1 LNHDA, CDR2 SQIVND (reference sequence). Between the trimmed V and J ends, which lost 5 bases and 4 bases, there was a span of 14 bases. The length of the CDR3 is 14 residues.